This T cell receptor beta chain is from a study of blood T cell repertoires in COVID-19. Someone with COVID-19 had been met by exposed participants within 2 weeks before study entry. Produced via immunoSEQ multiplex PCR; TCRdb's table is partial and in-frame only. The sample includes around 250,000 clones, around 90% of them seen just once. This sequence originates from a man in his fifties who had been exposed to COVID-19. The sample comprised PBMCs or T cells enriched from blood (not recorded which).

The CDR3 spells CASSIGLAGPNTDTQYF. The CDR3 bases are TGTGCCAGCAGCATCGGACTAGCGGGTCCGAACACAGATACGCAGTATTTT. V is TRBV5-4 and J is TRBJ2-3; 11 bases are a match to TRBD2. The CDR3 covers 17 residues. CDR1 is SGHNT, CDR2 YYREEE, per germline (reference sequence). V lost 4 bases to trimming and J lost 2 bases; unmatched junction nucleotides: 9. The full variable domain, its missing parts supplied by reference TRBV5-4 and TRBJ2-3, is ETGVTQSPTHLIKTRGQQVTLRCSSQSGHNTVSWYQQALGQGPQFIFQYYREEENGRGNFPPRFSGLQFPNYSSELNVNALELDDSALYLCASSIGLAGPNTDTQYFGPGTRLTVL.